The next 17 T cell receptor beta chains were all read from a single sample in a study of response to subunit inactivated influenza vaccine. A single record per CDR3 protein comes from TCRdb applying MiXCR to the RT-PCR reads. The sample has about 530,000 distinct CDR3 sequences; 10% to 15% are singletons. Sequences were derived from PBMCs from blood, sampled 40 to 50 days after vaccination. The receptors were sampled from a man aged 45-60 years who received an inactivated influenza vaccine.

The chain combines TRBV4-1 with TRBJ1-1; D call uncertain. V lost 3 bases, J lost 0 bases, and 11 bases lay in between. Germline-derived CDR1 and CDR2 are MGHRA and YSYEKL. The CDR3 runs 15 residues. The CDR3 DNA reads TGCGCCAGCAGCCAGAATTGGGTGATGAACACTGAAGCTTTCTTT. It translates to CASSQNWVMNTEAFF.

The chain joins TRBV12-3 or TRBV12-4 to TRBJ2-1; 11 nucleotides align to TRBD2. There are 14 residues in the CDR3. The V gene end was trimmed by 5 bases and the J gene end by 5 bases; junction bases not matched to a gene: 2. CDR3 coding DNA: TGTGCCAGCAGTACTAGCGGGAGAGACAATGAGCAGTTCTTC. The encoded protein is CASSTSGRDNEQFF.

The chain's CDR3 is CASSIITGATGYTF. The CDR3 bases are TGTGCCAGTAGTATAATAACAGGGGCTACTGGCTACACCTTC. V gene TRBV19 combines with J gene TRBJ1-2; TRBD1 aligns across 7 bases. The V gene's germline CDR1 is LNHDA and CDR2 SQIVND (reference sequence). Unmatched junction bases numbered 7, after V lost 2 bases and J lost 7 bases. The CDR3 spans 14 residues.

This clonotype has more than one count but fewer than ten. The chain joins TRBV28 to TRBJ2-1; 11 nucleotides align to TRBD2. CDR1 is MDHEN and CDR2 is SYDVKM in the germline V gene. V was pared by 7 bases and J by 7 bases, with 9 bases of the junction left unmatched. The CDR3 is made up of 15 amino acids. CDR3 bases: TGTGCCAGCACAACCGGGACTAGCGGAAAAAATGAGCAGTTCTTC. Translation: CASTTGTSGKNEQFF.

This clonotype was seen more than once but under ten times. The chain joins TRBV6-2 or TRBV6-3 to TRBJ1-1; tentative D call: TRBD1 (5 bases). Per germline, CDR1 MNHEY and CDR2 SVGEGT. The V end lost 6 bases, the J end lost 5 bases, and 10 bases lay between the germline ends. CDR3 length equals 12 residues. CDR3 coding DNA: TGTGCCAGCAGCAGACAGTCGACTGAAGCTTTCTTT. This sequence encodes CASSRQSTEAFF.

The V gene is TRBV7-9, the J gene TRBJ1-6; tentatively, D is TRBD1 (6 bases). Germline values: CDR1 SEHNR, CDR2 FQNEAQ (reference sequence). The V end lost 1 base, the J end lost 7 bases, and 8 bases lay between the germline ends. CDR3 length: 14 amino acids. The CDR3 loop reads CASSLGDKNSPLHF. The CDR3, as DNA: TGTGCCAGCAGCTTAGGGGACAAGAATTCACCCCTCCACTTT.

This clonotype appeared a few times. V usage is TRBV20-1 and J usage is TRBJ1-1; no firm D call. Trimming left V 3 bases short and J 0 bases short, with 11 bases between. Germline V gene sequence: CDR1 DFQATT, CDR2 SNEGSKA (reference sequence). The CDR3 is made up of 14 amino acids. DNA of the CDR3: TGCAGTGCTAGCAGAGGCAACTTGAACACTGAAGCTTTCTTT. This gives the protein CSASRGNLNTEAFF.

This clonotype appeared a few times. V gene TRBV18 combines with J gene TRBJ2-1, with 8 bases lining up with TRBD1. V gave up 2 bases and J gave up 5 bases; unmatched junction bases: 5. The CDR3 length is 15 residues. The V gene's germline CDR1 is KGHSH and CDR2 LQKENI. The CDR3 DNA is TGTGCCAGCTCACCAGGGACAGGTACCAACAATGAGCAGTTCTTC. Its translation is CASSPGTGTNNEQFF.

A few counts support this clonotype. The chain links TRBV4-3 to TRBJ2-2; TRBD2 matches at 10 bases. V was clipped by 1 base and J by 5 bases; unmatched bases: 7. CDR1 is LGHNA and CDR2 is YSLEER in the germline V gene. CDR3 length: 17 amino acids. CDR3 nucleotide sequence: TGCGCCAGCAGCCAAGGACTAGCGGGCAAAATTACCGGGGAGCTGTTTTTT. Encoded protein: CASSQGLAGKITGELFF.

The V call is TRBV12-3 or TRBV12-4, the J call TRBJ1-1, with 7 bases identical to TRBD1. V shed 6 bases, J shed 10 bases, and the junction held 8 bases outside the gene matches. This CDR3 is 12 amino acids long. The CDR3 spells CASSPQGERAFF. CDR3 nucleotides: TGTGCCAGCAGCCCTCAGGGGGAGCGAGCTTTCTTT.

A few counts support this clonotype. The rearrangement links TRBV5-1 to TRBJ2-1; D uncertain. The CDR3 is made up of 17 amino acids. V was pared by 0 bases and J by 2 bases, with 15 bases between. Germline-derived CDR1 and CDR2 are SGHRS and YFSETQ. This chain's CDR3 is CASSLVFRQATYNEQFF. DNA for the CDR3: TGCGCCAGCAGCTTGGTATTTCGGCAGGCGACCTACAATGAGCAGTTCTTC.

This clonotype turned up a few times. This chain uses TRBV20-1 with TRBJ2-7; 8 bases match TRBD2. The V gene end was trimmed by 6 bases and the J gene end by 2 bases; junction bases not matched to a gene: 9. Germline loops: CDR1 DFQATT, CDR2 SNEGSKA (reference sequence). CDR3 length: 14 residues. CDR3 region: CSATLADQPYEQYF. The CDR3 DNA sequence: TGCAGTGCAACACTAGCGGACCAACCCTACGAGCAGTACTTC.

V is TRBV20-1 and J is TRBJ2-7; D uncertain. The CDR3 has 13 residues. Looked up from germline, CDR1 is DFQATT and CDR2 is SNEGSKA (reference sequence). Trimming removed 1 base from V and 2 bases from J, with 9 bases in between. CDR3 loop: CSARVSGTYEQYF. CDR3 nucleotides: TGCAGTGCTAGAGTGTCTGGGACCTACGAGCAGTACTTC.

This clonotype was counted between two and nine times. This chain connects TRBV11-2 to TRBJ2-7; the D is unclear. The V and J ends lost 4 bases and 6 bases respectively, with 13 bases between them. CDR3 size: 13 residues. The germline gives CDR1 SGHAT, CDR2 FQNNGV. As DNA, the CDR3 is TGTGCCAGCAGCTACGGGCGTTTGAGCGAGCAGTACTTC. This translates into CASSYGRLSEQYF.

This clonotype was detected a few times. The rearrangement links TRBV4-3 to TRBJ2-7; 7 bases fit TRBD2. Trimming took 0 bases from V and 2 from J; bases not matched to a gene: 7. The CDR3 consists of 16 residues. In germline, CDR1 is LGHNA, CDR2 YSLEER. The CDR3 reads CASSQDYGGRAYEQYF. In nucleotides, the CDR3 is TGCGCCAGCAGCCAAGATTACGGGGGGAGGGCCTACGAGCAGTACTTC.

This clonotype was observed a few times. V gene TRBV19 combines with J gene TRBJ2-1; 10 nucleotides agree with TRBD2. Germline trimming cut 6 bases from V and 4 bases from J; bases unmatched to any gene: 6. The CDR3 loop spans 15 amino acids. The V gene's germline CDR1 is LNHDA and CDR2 SQIVND (reference sequence). The CDR3 DNA follows: TGTGCCAGTAGCATTAGCGGGGGGAGTTACAATGAGCAGTTCTTC. It specifies CASSISGGSYNEQFF.

This clonotype was seen only a few times. The chain couples TRBV14 to TRBJ2-1, with D unclear. The CDR3 spans 14 residues. Looked up from germline, CDR1 is SGHDN and CDR2 is FVKESK. V gave up 1 base and J gave up 3 bases, with 7 bases separating them. The CDR3 protein is CASSQVGSYNEQFF. In DNA, the CDR3 is TGTGCCAGCAGCCAAGTGGGCAGCTACAATGAGCAGTTCTTC.